Below are 7 T cell receptor beta chains sequenced from a single sample in a study of cytomegalovirus exposure and HLA in healthy donors. Amplification used 60 Vbeta primers and 13 Jbeta primers. The protocol was immunoSEQ multiplex PCR, while the TCRdb copy is restricted to in-frame clones and leaves out a portion. The repertoire holds approximately 76,000 clones, with under 85% as singletons. The sequencing input was PBMCs. These receptors were obtained from a woman in her thirties or forties in good health and CMV-seropositive.

V usage is TRBV7-9 and J usage is TRBJ2-7; 7 bases agree with TRBD1. J gave up 0 bases and V 5 bases, and 4 bases lay outside the gene matches. Looked up from germline, CDR1 is SEHNR and CDR2 is FQNEAQ (reference sequence). CDR3 length equals 14 residues. The CDR3 DNA follows: TGTGCCAGCAGCCTGGACAGGCTCTCCTACGAGCAGTACTTC. It specifies CASSLDRLSYEQYF.

The chain employs TRBV7-2 and TRBJ1-4; TRBD1 aligns across 7 bases. The germline CDR1 and CDR2 sequences are SGHTA and FQGNSA. Trimming at V came to 4 bases and at J to 5 bases, leaving 7 bases not matched to a gene. The CDR3 runs to 15 residues. The CDR3 DNA is TGTGCCAGCAGCTACCGGACAGGAAAAAATGAAAAACTGTTTTTT. Amino acid sequence: CASSYRTGKNEKLFF.

The rearrangement links TRBV2 to TRBJ1-3, with 9 positions matching TRBD1. Trimming cost V 6 bases and J 0 bases; bases outside gene matches: 12. This CDR3 has 18 amino acids. Germline CDR1 and CDR2: SNHLY and FYNNEI. The CDR3 region is CASRDRGTGSNSGNTIYF. CDR3 in DNA: TGTGCCAGCAGAGACAGGGGGACCGGTTCCAACTCTGGAAACACCATATATTTT.

CDR3 sequence reads: CASSLGGVSNQPQHF. The CDR3 nucleotides are TGCGCCAGCAGCTTGGGGGGAGTTAGCAATCAGCCCCAGCATTTT. The rearrangement uses TRBV5-1 and TRBJ1-5; D is unresolved. The CDR3 loop spans 15 amino acids. Deletions cut 0 bases from V and 0 bases from J, with 7 bases between. Germline lookup yields CDR1 SGHRS and CDR2 YFSETQ.

This chain links TRBV7-9 with TRBJ2-7; D call uncertain. CDR1 is SEHNR, CDR2 FQNEAQ, per germline (reference sequence). V lost 3 bases and J 6 bases, leaving 15 bases between the germline ends. This CDR3 region has 14 residues. In DNA, the CDR3 is TGTGCCAGCAGCTTGATGATGTCGGAGACCGAGCAGTACTTC. Translation: CASSLMMSETEQYF.

The chain combines TRBV4-3 with TRBJ2-1; 10 bases are shared with TRBD2. The CDR3 is made up of 16 amino acids. Germline V gene lookup returns CDR1 LGHNA and CDR2 YSLEER. The V segment lost 0 bases and the J segment 4 bases; nucleotides outside the gene matches: 3. DNA of the CDR3: TGCGCCAGCAGCCAAGATGGGACTAGCGTTTACAATGAGCAGTTCTTC. Encoded protein: CASSQDGTSVYNEQFF.

CDR3 DNA: TGTGCCAGCAGCTTAGCCGGGGTCACCGGGGAGCTGTTTTTT. Translation: CASSLAGVTGELFF. The J gene is TRBJ2-2, the V gene TRBV7-9; weak D call: TRBD2 (5 bases). Germline V gene data show CDR1 as SEHNR and CDR2 as FQNEAQ (reference sequence). There are 14 residues in the CDR3. V shed 0 bases and J shed 4 bases, with 6 bases lying between them.